This paragraph reports one T cell receptor beta chain. Here immunoSEQ multiplex PCR was the method, and the copy in TCRdb shows in-frame clones only, minus some. This sample has approximately 60,000 clones, with 85% to 90% found just once. The data were taken from a study of OX40 agonist ivuxolimab in advanced cancers. About the study: Ivuxolimab, an antibody acting as an agonist of OX40 (CD134), was used to treat patients.

Germline-derived CDR1 and CDR2 are SQVTM and ANQGSEA. V was clipped by 6 bases and J by 4 bases; unmatched bases: 7. The CDR3 runs to 14 residues. The gene calls are TRBV29-1 and TRBJ2-1; 9 positions agree with TRBD1. Sequenced material: CD4+ or CD8+ T cells sorted from blood, taken in a trial of the OX40 agonist ivuxolimab. The TCR sequence derives from an adult with an advanced solid tumor such as melanoma, head and neck, liver or kidney cancer. The DNA of the CDR3 is TGCAGCGTCGGTGGGACAGGGATGTACAATGAGCAGTTCTTC. Amino acids: CSVGGTGMYNEQFF.